This T cell receptor beta chain was sequenced during a study of blood T cell repertoires in COVID-19. Study details: Acute-phase and convalescent COVID-19 samples originated in the United States, Italy and Spain. In each case, the material was cDNA or gDNA derived from T cells, B-cell-depleted T cells, or PBMCs.

How the authors handled the data: Cell counts per sample came from amplifying reference gene primers. The assay was immunoSEQ multiplex PCR, and TCRdb's table has in-frame clones only and misses some. That table supplies the V and J calls and clone size; D and trimming were determined from the DNA. This table has about 150,000 clones, 76% appearing once. V gave up 0 bases and J gave up 4 bases, with 7 bases separating them. Germline CDR1 and CDR2: KGHSH and LQKENI. The CDR3 is made up of 14 amino acids. This clone was seen a single time. This receptor was identified in an elderly woman with acute or convalescent COVID-19. Sequencing used peripheral blood. The rearrangement links TRBV18 to TRBJ1-3; D not certain. CDR3 sequence reads: CASSPPWPGNTIYF. The CDR3 nucleotides read TGTGCCAGCTCACCACCGTGGCCCGGAAACACCATATATTTT.